The 21 T cell receptor beta chains below were found in one sample sequenced in a study of blood T cell repertoires in COVID-19. Produced via immunoSEQ multiplex PCR; TCRdb's table is partial and in-frame only. The table lists fewer than 250,000 clones, 80% to 90% of them singletons. The specimen sequenced was peripheral blood. These TCRs come from a man aged 45-60 years with acute or convalescent COVID-19.

V usage is TRBV3-1 (or the pseudogene TRBV3-2) and J usage is TRBJ1-6; D call uncertain. V lost 3 bases to trimming and J lost 14 bases, with 14 bases between them. Germline CDR1 is LGHDT and CDR2 is YNNKEL (reference sequence). The CDR3 contains 13 residues. CDR3 residues: CASSHADGVTLHF. The CDR3 nucleotides read TGTGCCAGCAGCCACGCCGACGGGGTCACCCTCCACTTT.

In DNA form, the CDR3 reads TGTGCCAGCAGGGACAGCAAAGATCAGCCCCAGCATTTT. Amino acids: CASRDSKDQPQHF. This chain uses TRBV6-5 with TRBJ1-5; D is perhaps TRBD1 (6 bases). This CDR3 is built from 13 residues. V was shortened by 6 bases and J by 5 bases, with 11 bases between the two germline ends. The germline V gene encodes CDR1 MNHEY and CDR2 SVGAGI.

This clone was seen a single time. The genes are TRBV11-2 and TRBJ1-2, with a tentative D call TRBD1 (6 bases). The CDR3 has 13 amino acids. Between the trimmed V and J ends, which lost 5 bases and 4 bases, there was a span of 11 bases. Per germline, CDR1 SGHAT and CDR2 FQNNGV. This chain's CDR3 is CASSGQQSYGYTF. CDR3 coding DNA: TGTGCCAGCAGCGGACAGCAATCCTATGGCTACACCTTC.

The chain carries TRBV5-1 and TRBJ1-1; D not resolved. The V gene lost 3 bases and the J gene lost 5 bases, with 17 bases spanning the gap. CDR3 length: 15 residues. Germline CDR1 is SGHRS and CDR2 is YFSETQ. The CDR3 sequence is CASSSTSGTWTEAFF. DNA for the CDR3: TGCGCCAGCAGCTCAACGAGCGGAACCTGGACTGAAGCTTTCTTT.

A word on this clone: At the DNA level, this CDR3 is encoded by other sequences in the same sample as well. CDR3 protein: CASSKDRAGYTF. In DNA, the CDR3 is TGTGCCAGCAGCAAAGACAGGGCCGGCTACACCTTC. This chain joins TRBV21-1 and TRBJ1-2; the table calls TRBD1, which could not be checked here. TRBV21-1 has pseudogene status. This CDR3 comprises 12 residues.

This chain joins TRBV25-1 and TRBJ1-2, with a weak D call TRBD1 (6 bases). CDR1 MGHDK and CDR2 SYGVNS come from the germline V gene. CDR3 length equals 12 residues. The ends were cut back, 4 bases at V and 5 bases at J, with 8 bases in the middle. CDR3 loop: CASSVQGYGYTF. For the CDR3, the DNA is TGTGCCAGCAGTGTACAGGGTTATGGCTACACCTTC.

The chain combines TRBV7-2 with TRBJ2-4; 8 bases map to TRBD2. This CDR3 spans 16 amino acids. V trimming: 3 bases; J trimming: 0 bases; junction bases outside the gene matches: 4. Germline CDR1 and CDR2: SGHTA and FQGNSA. The CDR3 sequence is CASSFSGVLAKNIQYF. CDR3 in DNA: TGTGCCAGCAGCTTTAGCGGGGTACTAGCCAAAAACATTCAGTACTTC.

The count of this clone is one. This rearrangement joins TRBV9 to TRBJ1-5; no clear D. Germline CDR1 and CDR2: SGDLS and YYNGEE. With 3 bases removed from V and 4 bases from J, the gap between germline ends came to 8 bases. The CDR3 sequence is 13 residues long. Here the CDR3 reads CASSGTENQPQHF. The CDR3 DNA follows: TGTGCCAGCAGCGGGACTGAGAATCAGCCCCAGCATTTT.

This clone was seen just once. The chain combines TRBV5-5 with TRBJ2-1, with a possible D match to TRBD1 (6 bases). Germline V gene data show CDR1 as SGHKS and CDR2 as YYEKEE (reference sequence). This CDR3 region has 13 residues. V dropped 1 base and J dropped 7 bases, with 9 bases sitting between them. CDR3 in amino acids: CASSLKGGNEQFF. The CDR3, as DNA: TGTGCCAGCAGCTTGAAAGGGGGAAATGAGCAGTTCTTC.

The V and J genes are TRBV2 and TRBJ1-3; 7 bases fit TRBD1. CDR3 size: 13 residues. V was clipped by 5 bases and J by 7 bases; unmatched bases: 5. Germline V lookup: CDR1 SNHLY, CDR2 FYNNEI. The CDR3 here is CASSTGVGNTIYF. The CDR3 nucleotides are TGTGCCAGCAGTACAGGGGTAGGGAACACCATATATTTT. Combining the CDR3 with reference TRBV2 and TRBJ1-3 gives the whole variable domain EPEVTQTPSHQVTQMGQEVILRCVPISNHLYFYWYRQILGQKVEFLVSFYNNEISEKSEIFDDQFSVERPDGSNFTLKIRSTKLEDSAMYFCASSTGVGNTIYFGEGSWLTVV.

This chain uses TRBV19 with TRBJ2-7, with D perhaps matching TRBD2 (7 bases). The CDR3 covers 20 residues. Germline V gives CDR1 LNHDA, CDR2 SQIVND (reference sequence). Deletions cut 3 bases from V and 0 bases from J, with 27 bases between. In nucleotides, the CDR3 is TGTGCCAGTAGTATGGTTGGTGCGGTCAGGGGCGGGGGTAGCTCCTACGAGCAGTACTTC. Its translation: CASSMVGAVRGGGSSYEQYF.

The chain is built from TRBV2 and TRBJ2-1, with 7 positions matching TRBD1. There are 13 residues in the CDR3. Germline-derived CDR1 and CDR2 are SNHLY and FYNNEI. The V and J ends lost 8 bases and 4 bases, in that order; junction bases with no gene match: 5. CDR3 amino acids: CASSGQVYNEQFF. The DNA of the CDR3 is TGTGCCAGCTCTGGACAGGTGTACAATGAGCAGTTCTTC.

The genes are TRBV4-1 and TRBJ1-5, with D perhaps TRBD1 (5 bases). The CDR3 has 14 amino acids. Per germline, CDR1 MGHRA and CDR2 YSYEKL. The V gene lost 0 bases and the J gene lost 5 bases, with 8 bases spanning the gap. The CDR3 sequence: CASSQDTGDQPQHF. The DNA of the CDR3 is TGCGCCAGCAGCCAAGACACGGGGGATCAGCCCCAGCATTTT.

This clone was observed a handful of times. V usage is TRBV24-1 and J usage is TRBJ1-1; TRBD1 might be the D (6 bases). The CDR3 covers 13 residues. Germline V gene lookup returns CDR1 KGHDR and CDR2 SFDVKD. Trimming stripped 7 bases from V and 0 bases from J, with 8 bases between. The CDR3 DNA is TGTGCCACCAGACAGGGCATGAACACTGAAGCTTTCTTT. Its protein is CATRQGMNTEAFF.

This chain uses TRBV11-2 with TRBJ2-7; 8 bases are shared with TRBD1. V lost 5 bases and J lost 0; bases outside the gene matches: 6. This CDR3 region has 15 residues. The V gene's germline CDR1 is SGHAT and CDR2 FQNNGV. The DNA for the CDR3 is TGTGCCAGCAGCGGGACAGGCGGACTCTCCTACGAGCAGTACTTC. It encodes CASSGTGGLSYEQYF. The full variable domain, in which reference TRBV11-2 and TRBJ2-7 provide the parts outside the CDR3, is EAGVAQSPRYKIIEKRQSVAFWCNPISGHATLYWYQQILGQGPKLLIQFQNNGVVDDSQLPKDRFSAERLKGVDSTLKIQPAKLEDSAVYLCASSGTGGLSYEQYFGPGTRLTVT.

The gene calls are TRBV10-2 and TRBJ1-3; D is undetermined. Germline values: CDR1 WSHSY, CDR2 SAAADI. The length of the CDR3 is 17 residues. V gave up 3 bases and J gave up 4 bases, with 19 bases separating them. This chain's CDR3 is CASSDPGMRQFGNTIYF. Here the CDR3 DNA reads TGCGCCAGCAGTGACCCCGGGATGCGGCAGTTCGGAAACACCATATATTTT.

The chain has TRBV6-5 and TRBJ2-7; tentatively, D is TRBD2 (6 bases). V lost 6 bases to trimming and J lost 3 bases, with 6 bases between them. Germline V gives CDR1 MNHEY, CDR2 SVGAGI. The CDR3 consists of 11 residues. The CDR3 DNA follows: TGTGCCAGCAGGGGGGGCTACGAGCAGTACTTC. This sequence encodes CASRGGYEQYF.

The V gene is TRBV6-5, the J gene TRBJ1-1; D ambiguous. CDR1 and CDR2 (germline): MNHEY, SVGAGI. Trimming shortened V by 2 bases and J by 8 bases, and 12 bases separated the two germline ends. The CDR3 has 13 residues. The CDR3 nucleotides read TGTGCCAGCAGTTACGCCCTGGTGACAGAAGCTTTCTTT. As protein: CASSYALVTEAFF.

The rearrangement uses TRBV25-1 and TRBJ2-3; 11 bases align to TRBD2. The CDR3 has 16 residues. The V gene's germline CDR1 is MGHDK and CDR2 SYGVNS. V trimming: 3 bases; J trimming: 1 base; junction bases outside the gene matches: 3. CDR3 amino acids: CASSDLAGGRTDTQYF. CDR3 DNA: TGTGCCAGCAGTGATTTAGCGGGGGGGCGCACAGATACGCAGTATTTT.

The V and J genes are TRBV10-3 and TRBJ1-5, with D perhaps matching TRBD1 (6 bases). Trimming stripped 5 bases from V and 5 bases from J, with 10 bases between. The CDR3 covers 13 residues. Germline V gene data show CDR1 as ENHRY and CDR2 as SYGVKD. CDR3 bases: TGTGCCATCAGTCAGGGGATGGATCAGCCCCAGCATTTT. Amino acids: CAISQGMDQPQHF.

The chain has TRBV30 and TRBJ1-6; 7 bases agree with TRBD1. With V trimmed by 0 bases and J by 5 bases, 4 bases remained unmatched. This CDR3 has 15 amino acids. From germline, CDR1 is GTSNPN and CDR2 SVGIG (reference sequence). CDR3 sequence: CAWSVLGQNNSPLHF. CDR3 coding DNA: TGTGCCTGGAGTGTTCTGGGACAGAATAATTCACCCCTCCACTTT.